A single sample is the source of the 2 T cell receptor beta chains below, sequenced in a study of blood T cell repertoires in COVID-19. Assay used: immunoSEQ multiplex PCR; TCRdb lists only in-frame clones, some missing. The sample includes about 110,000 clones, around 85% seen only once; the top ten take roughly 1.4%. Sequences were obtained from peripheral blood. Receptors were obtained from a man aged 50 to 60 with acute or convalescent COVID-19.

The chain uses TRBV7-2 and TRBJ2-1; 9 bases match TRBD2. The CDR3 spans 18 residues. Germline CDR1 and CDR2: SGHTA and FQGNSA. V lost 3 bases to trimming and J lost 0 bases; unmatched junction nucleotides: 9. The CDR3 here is CASSFGSGGFSSYNEQFF. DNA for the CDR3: TGTGCCAGCAGCTTTGGTAGCGGGGGCTTCAGCTCCTACAATGAGCAGTTCTTC. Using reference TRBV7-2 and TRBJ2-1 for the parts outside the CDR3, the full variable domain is GAGVSQSPSNKVTEKGKDVELRCDPISGHTALYWYRQSLGQGLEFLIYFQGNSAPDKSGLPSDRFSAERTGGSVSTLTIQRTQQEDSAVYLCASSFGSGGFSSYNEQFFGPGTRLTVL.

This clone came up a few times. CDR3 nucleotides: TGTGCCAGTACCCCCGCAGGGACAGGGGGCATTGGTAACTATGGCTACACCTTC. This encodes CASTPAGTGGIGNYGYTF. V gene TRBV19 combines with J gene TRBJ1-2; 12 positions match TRBD1. V shed 7 bases and J 1 base; nucleotides not matched to a gene: 13. The CDR3 is made up of 18 amino acids. Germline V gives CDR1 LNHDA, CDR2 SQIVND (reference sequence).